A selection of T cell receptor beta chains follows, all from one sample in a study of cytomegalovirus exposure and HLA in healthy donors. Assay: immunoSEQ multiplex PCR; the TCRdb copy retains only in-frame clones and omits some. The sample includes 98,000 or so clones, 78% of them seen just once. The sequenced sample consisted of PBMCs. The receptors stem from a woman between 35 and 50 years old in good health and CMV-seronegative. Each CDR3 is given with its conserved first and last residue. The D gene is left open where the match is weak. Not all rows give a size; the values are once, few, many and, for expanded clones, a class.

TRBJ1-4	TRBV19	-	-	TGTGCCAGTAGTATAAGGGGGACACCACTTTCAACTAATGAAAAACTGTTTTTT	CASSIRGTPLSTNEKLFF
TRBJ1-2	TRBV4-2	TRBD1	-	TGTGCCAGCAGCCAAGTGCTCGGGACAGGCCAGTATGGCTACACCTTC	CASSQVLGTGQYGYTF
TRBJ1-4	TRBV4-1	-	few	TGCGCCAGCAGCTTGGGGGCGGAAAAACTGTTTTTT	CASSLGAEKLFF
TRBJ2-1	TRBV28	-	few	TGTGCCAGCAGTTTAGGACTTCTCACGCACAATGAGCAGTTCTTC	CASSLGLLTHNEQFF
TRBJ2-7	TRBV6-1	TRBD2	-	TGTGCCAGCAGTGCCCTCCTAGCGGGGGCCTCCTACGAGCAGTACTTC	CASSALLAGASYEQYF
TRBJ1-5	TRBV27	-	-	TGTGCCAGCAGTTTATCGCGTGGCAATCAGCCCCAGCATTTT	CASSLSRGNQPQHF
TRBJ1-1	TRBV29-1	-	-	TGCAGCGTTGTCCCCTTTTCGAACACTGAAGCTTTCTTT	CSVVPFSNTEAFF
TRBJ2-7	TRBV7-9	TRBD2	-	TGTGCCAGCAGCCGTTCTAGCGGGAGGGTTGACTTC	CASSRSSGRVDF
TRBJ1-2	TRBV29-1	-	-	TGCAGCGTTGTGGCGGGGGGTAACTATGGCTACACCTTC	CSVVAGGNYGYTF
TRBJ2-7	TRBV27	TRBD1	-	TGTGCCAGCAGAACAGGGGTTGACGAGCAGTACTTC	CASRTGVDEQYF
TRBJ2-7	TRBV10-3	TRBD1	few	TGTGCCAGCGCCGGGACAGGCTCCTACGAGCAGTACTTC	CASAGTGSYEQYF
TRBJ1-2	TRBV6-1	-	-	TGTGCCAGCAGTGAAGGGAAGTGGTCCGTGGGCTACCTCTATGGCTACACCTTC	CASSEGKWSVGYLYGYTF
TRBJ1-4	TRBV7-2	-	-	TGTGCCAGCAGCCCTGCAGGGAGGGGAGAAAAACTGTTTTTT	CASSPAGRGEKLFF
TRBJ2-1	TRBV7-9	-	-	TGTTCCAGCAGCATCCTAGCAGGTCCGCCTTACAATGAGCAGTTCTTC	CSSSILAGPPYNEQFF
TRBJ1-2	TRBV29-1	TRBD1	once	TGCAGCGTCCCAGGGACAGGGGCCCGCCCGCCTCCGGACAGTGGCTACACCTTC	CSVPGTGARPPPDSGYTF
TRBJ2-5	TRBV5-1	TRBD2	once	TGCGCCAGCAGCTTGGAGGGTTCCCTAGCGGGAGGACTATACTTC	CASSLEGSLAGGLYF
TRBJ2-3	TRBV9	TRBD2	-	TGTGCCAGCAGCGTCTATCCCCTACTAGCGGGGGGCACAGATACGCAGTATTTT	CASSVYPLLAGGTDTQYF
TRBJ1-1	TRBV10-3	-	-	TGTGCCATTCGGGGAAACACTGAAGCTTTCTTT	CAIRGNTEAFF
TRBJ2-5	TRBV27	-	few	TGTGCCAGCAGTTCCCCGTACCAAGAGACCCAGTACTTC	CASSSPYQETQYF
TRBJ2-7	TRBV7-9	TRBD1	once	TGTGCCAGCAGCTTAGGCCCCCGCGGGACAGGGGCCTACGAGCAGTACTTC	CASSLGPRGTGAYEQYF
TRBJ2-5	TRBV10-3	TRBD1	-	TGTGCCATCAGTACGAGGACAGGGGGAGATGAGACCCAGTACTTC	CAISTRTGGDETQYF
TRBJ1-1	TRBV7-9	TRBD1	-	TGTGCCAGCAGCTGGGGGACAGGGGTAGAAGCTTTCTTT	CASSWGTGVEAFF
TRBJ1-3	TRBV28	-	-	TGTGCCAGTCTGGCAGGAAACACCATATATTTT	CASLAGNTIYF
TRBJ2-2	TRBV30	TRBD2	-	TGTGCACGTGGACTAGGAACCGGGGAGCTGTTTTTT	CARGLGTGELFF
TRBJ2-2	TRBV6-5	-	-	TGTGCCAGCAGTTACTCCTACGGGGAGCTGTTTTTT	CASSYSYGELFF
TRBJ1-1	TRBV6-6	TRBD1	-	TGTGCCAGCAGTGACAGGGGCACTGAAGCTTTCTTT	CASSDRGTEAFF
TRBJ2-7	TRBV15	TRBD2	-	TGTGCCACCAGCGGAAACCCTCTAGCGGGAGGATCCTACGAGCAGTACTTC	CATSGNPLAGGSYEQYF
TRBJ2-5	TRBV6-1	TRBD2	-	TGTGCCAGCAGCGGGGGACTAGCGGGAGTAGAGACCCAGTACTTC	CASSGGLAGVETQYF
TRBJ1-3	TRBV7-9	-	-	TGTGCCAGCAGCCTTCACAGGGTTGGGCCCTCTGGAAACACCATATATTTT	CASSLHRVGPSGNTIYF
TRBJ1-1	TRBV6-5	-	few	TGTGCCAGCAGTTACTCCGGGGGGCAGATTGAAGCTTTCTTT	CASSYSGGQIEAFF
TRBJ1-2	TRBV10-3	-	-	TGTGCCATCAGTGACTCACAAAACTATGGCTACACCTTC	CAISDSQNYGYTF
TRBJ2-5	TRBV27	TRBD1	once	TGTGCCAGCAGACCTAGGGACAGGCAAGAGACCCAGTACTTC	CASRPRDRQETQYF
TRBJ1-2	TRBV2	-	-	TGTGCCAGCAGTGAACAGGGTGTTGGGGAGGCCTATGGCTACACCTTC	CASSEQGVGEAYGYTF
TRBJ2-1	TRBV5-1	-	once	TGCGCCAGCAGCTTGGAAGGTGCAGGGCTATCACGGAATGAGCAGTTCTTC	CASSLEGAGLSRNEQFF